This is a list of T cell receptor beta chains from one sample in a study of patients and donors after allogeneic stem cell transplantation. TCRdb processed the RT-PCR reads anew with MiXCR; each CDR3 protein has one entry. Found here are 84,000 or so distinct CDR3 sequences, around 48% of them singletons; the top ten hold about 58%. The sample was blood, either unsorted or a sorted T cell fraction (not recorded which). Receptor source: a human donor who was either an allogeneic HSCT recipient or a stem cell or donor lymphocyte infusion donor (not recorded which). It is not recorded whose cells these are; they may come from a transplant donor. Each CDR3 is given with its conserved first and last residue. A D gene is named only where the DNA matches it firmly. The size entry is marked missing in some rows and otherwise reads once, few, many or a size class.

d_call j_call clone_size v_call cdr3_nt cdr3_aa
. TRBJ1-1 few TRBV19 TGTGCCAGTAGCCCAGAGGACATCCTCACTGAAGCTTTCTTT CASSPEDILTEAFF
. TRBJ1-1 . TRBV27 TGTGCCAGCAGTCTAGCGACGGGACGCACTGAAGCTTTCTTT CASSLATGRTEAFF
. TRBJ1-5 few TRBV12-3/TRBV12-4 TGTGCCAGCAGTTCGTTCGGACAGAACAATCAGCCCCAGCATTTT CASSSFGQNNQPQHF
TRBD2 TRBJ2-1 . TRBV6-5 TGTGCCAGCAGTTACTGGACTAGCGGGAACTACAATGAGCAGTTCTTC CASSYWTSGNYNEQFF
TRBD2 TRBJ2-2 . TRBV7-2 TGTGCCAGCAGCTTGAGTGGGACTAGCGGGAGGACGAACACCGGGGAGCTGTTTTTT CASSLSGTSGRTNTGELFF
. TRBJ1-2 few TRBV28 TGTGCCAGCAGTTTTCCGACAGGTTTGGAACGATGGGGCTACACCTTC CASSFPTGLERWGYTF
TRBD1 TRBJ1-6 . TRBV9 TGTGCCAGCAGTCCAGGGGGGCCTCGCCTTTCACCCCTCCACTTT CASSPGGPRLSPLHF
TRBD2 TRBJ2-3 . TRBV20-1 TGCAGTGCTAGAGCCCTAGCGGGCCCCCCCCCAGATACGCAGTATTTT CSARALAGPPPDTQYF
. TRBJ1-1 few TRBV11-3 TGTGCCAGCAGCGAGGACAGCCTTGCCACTGAAGCTTTCTTT CASSEDSLATEAFF
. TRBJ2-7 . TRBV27 TGTGCCAGCAGTCCCTTCGACTCTTACGAGCAGTACTTC CASSPFDSYEQYF
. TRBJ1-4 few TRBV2 TGTGCCAGCAGTGAAAAGCTGGGGAGTGAAAAACTGTTTTTT CASSEKLGSEKLFF
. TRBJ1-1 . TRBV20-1 TGCAGTGCTTTACCTACACCCGAAGCTTTCTTT CSALPTPEAFF
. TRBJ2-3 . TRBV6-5 TGTGCCAGCAGCTTTGGGGAGACAGATACGCAGTATTTT CASSFGETDTQYF
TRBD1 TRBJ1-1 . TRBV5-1 TGCGCCAGCAGCTTACAACAGGGGGTGCTGAACACTGAAGCTTTCTTT CASSLQQGVLNTEAFF
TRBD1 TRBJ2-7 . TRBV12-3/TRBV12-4 TGTGCCAGCAGCTGGGACAGCTCCTACGAGCAGTACTTC CASSWDSSYEQYF
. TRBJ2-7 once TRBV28 TGTGCCACTCGCCCGGGGAGCTCCTACGAGCAGTACTTC CATRPGSSYEQYF
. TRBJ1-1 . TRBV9 TGTGCCAGCAGCGTACATCAGGACCTCCCGGCTGAAGCTTTCTTT CASSVHQDLPAEAFF
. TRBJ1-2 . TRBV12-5 TGTGCTAGCCAACAGGACCTGGACTATGGCTACACCTTC CASQQDLDYGYTF
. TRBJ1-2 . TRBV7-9 TGTGCCAGCAGGCAGGGACTGGGTGGCTACACCTTC CASRQGLGGYTF
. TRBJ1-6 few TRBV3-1 TGTGCCAGCAGCCTCCGTTTTGGGGGGCTTCATAATTCACCCCTCCACTTT CASSLRFGGLHNSPLHF
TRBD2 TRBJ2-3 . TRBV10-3 TGTGCCATCGGGGAGGGCTACACAGATACGCAGTATTTT CAIGEGYTDTQYF
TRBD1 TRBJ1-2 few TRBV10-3 TGTGCCATCAGGGCGGACAGGAGGGTTTATGGCTACACCTTC CAIRADRRVYGYTF
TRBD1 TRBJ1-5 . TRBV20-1 TGCAGTGCTAGAGTCCCGGGACAGCTTAATCAGCCCCAGCATTTT CSARVPGQLNQPQHF
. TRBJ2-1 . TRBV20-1 TGCAGTGCTAGATGGGCGAATGAGCAGTTCTTC CSARWANEQFF
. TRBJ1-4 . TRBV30 TGTGCCTGGAGTGGCGACACTGCTAATGAAAAACTGTTTTTT CAWSGDTANEKLFF
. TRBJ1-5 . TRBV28 TGTGCCAGCAATGGACAGCCCCAGCATTTT CASNGQPQHF
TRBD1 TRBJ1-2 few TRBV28 TGTGCCAGCAGTTTATGGGGGGGACAGGAGTATGGCTACACCTTC CASSLWGGQEYGYTF
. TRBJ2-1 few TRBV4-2 TGTGCCAGCAGCCAAGAACAAGCTCGCACCTTTTACAATGAGCAGTTCTTC CASSQEQARTFYNEQFF
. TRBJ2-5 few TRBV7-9 TGTGCCAGCAGCGGAGGGCCTAGGACAGGAGAGACCCAGTACTTC CASSGGPRTGETQYF
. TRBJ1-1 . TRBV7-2 TGTGCCAGCAGCTTAGTTAGCCAGACAAAACTGGAAGCTTTCTTT CASSLVSQTKLEAFF